Listed here are 31 T cell receptor beta chains from one sample, sequenced in a study of blood T cell repertoires in COVID-19. Repertoires were generated with immunoSEQ multiplex PCR, while TCRdb's copy carries only in-frame clones and drops some. The sample comprises roughly 210,000 clones, 88% of which are singletons, and 1.5% to 2% rests with the top ten. Sequences were obtained from peripheral blood. The receptors originated from a man in his 70s with acute or convalescent COVID-19.

The rearrangement joins TRBV6-1 to TRBJ1-5; the match to TRBD1 covers 7 bases. Germline CDR1 reads MNHNS; CDR2 reads SASEGT. J lost 0 bases, V lost 4 bases, and 6 bases had no gene match. The CDR3 extends over 16 amino acids. The CDR3 spells CASSVEQGYSNQPQHF. CDR3 nucleotide sequence: TGTGCCAGCAGTGTAGAACAGGGGTATAGCAATCAGCCCCAGCATTTT.

The sample holds a few counts of this clone. V and J are TRBV5-4 and TRBJ1-1, with TRBD1 matching over 7 bases. Germline V gene data show CDR1 as SGHNT and CDR2 as YYREEE (reference sequence). The length of the CDR3 is 14 residues. J was trimmed by 0 bases and V by 1 base; bases with no gene match: 0. CDR3 protein: CASSLQGVNTEAFF. CDR3 DNA: TGTGCCAGCAGCTTGCAGGGGGTGAACACTGAAGCTTTCTTT.

This clone has a single count. The CDR3 nucleotides are TGCGCCAGCAGCTTTGTAGGACAGAGCTATGGCTACACCTTC. It translates to CASSFVGQSYGYTF. This chain joins TRBV5-1 and TRBJ1-2; perhaps TRBD1 as D (6 bases). Per germline, CDR1 SGHRS and CDR2 YFSETQ. CDR3 length equals 14 residues. V was cut by 2 bases and J by 4 bases, with 12 bases left in between.

The CDR3 DNA sequence: TGTGCCAGCAGCCCTCGGGGGGGCGGGAGTTTCTACAATGAGCAGTTCTTC. Translated: CASSPRGGGSFYNEQFF. The chain uses TRBV7-2 and TRBJ2-1; TRBD2 matches 8 bases. The junction had 12 bases not matched to a gene; V was cut back by 5 bases and J by 3 bases. CDR1 SGHTA and CDR2 FQGNSA come from the germline V gene. The CDR3 runs 17 residues. Full variable domain (rest looked up from reference TRBV7-2 and TRBJ2-1): GAGVSQSPSNKVTEKGKDVELRCDPISGHTALYWYRQSLGQGLEFLIYFQGNSAPDKSGLPSDRFSAERTGGSVSTLTIQRTQQEDSAVYLCASSPRGGGSFYNEQFFGPGTRLTVL.

The chain is built from TRBV29-1 and TRBJ2-7; possible D gene TRBD2, 6 bases. Trimming stripped 4 bases from V and 2 bases from J, with 24 bases between. Germline assignment: CDR1 SQVTM and CDR2 ANQGSEA. The CDR3 consists of 17 residues. CDR3 loop: CSVAREVLSPRAYEQYF. The CDR3 region has the DNA TGCAGCGTTGCAAGGGAGGTCCTCTCTCCAAGGGCCTACGAGCAGTACTTC.

This sequence joins TRBV7-3 and TRBJ1-1; D possibly corresponds to TRBD1 (6 bases). The CDR3 is 14 amino acids. V was cut by 8 bases and J by 0 bases, with 13 bases left in between. Germline assignment: CDR1 SGHTA and CDR2 FQGTGA. The DNA for the CDR3 is TGTGCCAGCGCCCGGGACAACATGAACACTGAAGCTTTCTTT. It translates to CASARDNMNTEAFF.

This clone was detected only a few times. The V call is TRBV7-9, the J call TRBJ2-1; 8 positions agree with TRBD1. Looked up from germline, CDR1 is SEHNR and CDR2 is FQNEAQ (reference sequence). The CDR3 runs to 13 residues. V lost 3 bases, J lost 9 bases, and 4 bases stayed unmatched. The CDR3 protein is CASSLDRASEQFF. The CDR3 DNA reads TGTGCCAGCAGCTTGGACAGGGCGAGTGAGCAGTTCTTC.

The rearrangement uses TRBV29-1 and TRBJ2-1, with 7 nucleotides matching TRBD2. Germline CDR1 reads SQVTM; CDR2 reads ANQGSEA. The CDR3 runs 13 residues. J lost 0 bases, V lost 7 bases, and 3 bases had no gene match. The CDR3 region is CSAGGSSYNEQFF. The CDR3 nucleotides are TGCAGCGCCGGGGGGAGCTCCTACAATGAGCAGTTCTTC.

The rearrangement links TRBV6-5 to TRBJ2-5; TRBD2 is a possible D gene (6 bases). This CDR3 is 16 amino acids long. Germline-derived CDR1 and CDR2 are MNHEY and SVGAGI. V lost 2 bases to trimming and J lost 5 bases, with 18 bases between them. CDR3 nucleotide sequence: TGTGCCAGCAGTTACGGACTGGCGGGACCAGGGGAGACCCAGTACTTC. This gives the protein CASSYGLAGPGETQYF.

V and J are TRBV5-1 and TRBJ1-2; 7 bases are shared with TRBD1. Germline V gene data show CDR1 as SGHRS and CDR2 as YFSETQ. With V trimmed by 0 bases and J by 5 bases, 7 bases remained unmatched. The CDR3 has 15 residues. The CDR3 DNA reads TGCGCCAGCAGCTTGGCCGAGGGGGCCAGGTATGGCTACACCTTC. Protein sequence: CASSLAEGARYGYTF.

The rearrangement links TRBV5-6 to TRBJ1-2; 7 bases map to TRBD1. V shed 1 base, J shed 4 bases, and the junction held 10 bases outside the gene matches. Germline CDR1 SGHDT, CDR2 YYEEEE. The CDR3 sequence is 16 residues long. The DNA for the CDR3 is TGTGCCAGCAGCTTGTTATCTACAGGGGCTACCTATGGCTACACCTTC. Its translation is CASSLLSTGATYGYTF.

The chain combines TRBV6-6 with TRBJ2-1, with 14 bases lining up with TRBD2. J was trimmed by 0 bases and V by 6 bases; bases with no gene match: 1. Germline loops: CDR1 MNHNY, CDR2 SVGAGI (reference sequence). The CDR3 runs 16 residues. The CDR3 region is CASSGTSGSSYNEQFF. CDR3 nucleotides: TGTGCCAGCAGCGGGACTAGCGGGAGCTCCTACAATGAGCAGTTCTTC.

The DNA of the CDR3 is TGTGCCAGCAGCCCGGGACTAGCGGGAGGATGGGAGACCCAGTACTTC. This encodes CASSPGLAGGWETQYF. The gene calls are TRBV5-6 and TRBJ2-5, with TRBD2 identical over 15 bases. There are 16 residues in the CDR3. Losses at the gene ends were 4 bases for V and 5 bases for J; bases not matched to a gene: 6. CDR1 is SGHDT, CDR2 YYEEEE, per germline.

V and J are TRBV9 and TRBJ2-2; weak D call: TRBD1 (6 bases). This CDR3 has 16 amino acids. In germline, CDR1 is SGDLS, CDR2 YYNGEE. V was clipped by 0 bases and J by 3 bases, with 12 bases between them. Here the CDR3 reads CASSVEGGRHTGELFF. For the CDR3, the DNA is TGTGCCAGCAGCGTAGAAGGGGGTCGGCACACCGGGGAGCTGTTTTTT.

The chain carries TRBV6-5 and TRBJ2-3, with TRBD1 identical over 7 bases. The CDR3 loop spans 15 amino acids. Germline loops: CDR1 MNHEY, CDR2 SVGAGI. Germline trimming cut 2 bases from V and 2 bases from J; bases unmatched to any gene: 4. CDR3 amino acids: CASSYTGETTDTQYF. The CDR3 coding sequence is TGTGCCAGCAGTTACACAGGGGAGACCACAGATACGCAGTATTTT.

The chain employs TRBV11-2 and TRBJ2-2; the D gene is possibly TRBD2 (5 bases). CDR1 is SGHAT, CDR2 FQNNGV, per germline. V was pared by 6 bases and J by 0 bases, with 14 bases between. This CDR3 is 16 amino acids long. CDR3 in amino acids: CASRGSGQANTGELFF. The CDR3 DNA reads as TGTGCCAGCAGGGGGAGTGGCCAGGCGAACACCGGGGAGCTGTTTTTT.

This chain links TRBV5-5 with TRBJ1-1; 8 bases are a match to TRBD1. Germline V gene lookup returns CDR1 SGHKS and CDR2 YYEKEE (reference sequence). The CDR3 consists of 13 residues. The V segment lost 4 bases and the J segment 3 bases; nucleotides outside the gene matches: 2. The CDR3: CASSVDRDTEAFF. CDR3 nucleotides: TGTGCCAGCAGCGTGGACAGGGACACTGAAGCTTTCTTT.

The rearrangement links TRBV28 to TRBJ2-3; D uncertain. Germline assignment: CDR1 MDHEN and CDR2 SYDVKM. The CDR3 length is 12 residues. The germline V and J ends were trimmed by 6 bases and 2 bases, with 6 bases remaining between them. CDR3 in amino acids: CASRTLTDTQYF. The CDR3 region has the DNA TGTGCCAGCAGAACTCTCACAGATACGCAGTATTTT.

V gene TRBV7-3 combines with J gene TRBJ2-2; the match to TRBD2 covers 8 bases. From germline, CDR1 is SGHTA and CDR2 FQGTGA. This CDR3 contains 16 residues. V shed 7 bases and J 6 bases; nucleotides not matched to a gene: 13. The CDR3 sequence is CASTGGLLGLPGELFF. The CDR3 bases are TGTGCCAGCACGGGAGGGCTCTTGGGTTTGCCCGGGGAGCTGTTTTTT.

The chain joins TRBV4-2 to TRBJ1-2; no definite D call. Trimming took 0 bases from V and 7 from J, leaving 12 bases between them. The CDR3 covers 14 residues. Germline V gives CDR1 LGHNA, CDR2 YNFKEQ. The CDR3: CASSQDRQAAGYTF. The CDR3 coding sequence is TGTGCCAGCAGCCAAGATCGGCAGGCTGCTGGCTACACCTTC.

The gene calls are TRBV5-5 and TRBJ1-5; 7 nucleotides line up with TRBD1. The trim removed 0 bases at V and 6 bases at J, leaving 3 bases unmatched. The CDR3 consists of 14 residues. CDR1 and CDR2 from the germline V gene are SGHKS and YYEKEE (reference sequence). The CDR3 reads CASSLGGGSQPQHF. For the CDR3, the DNA is TGTGCCAGCAGCTTGGGAGGGGGCAGTCAGCCCCAGCATTTT.

The DNA for the CDR3 is TGCGCCAGCAGCTTGGAACCAGGCAATGAGCAGTTCTTC. Translation gives CASSLEPGNEQFF. The V and J genes are TRBV5-1 and TRBJ2-1; D remains unclear. The V and J ends lost 0 bases and 6 bases respectively, with 7 bases between them. Germline V gene lookup returns CDR1 SGHRS and CDR2 YFSETQ. CDR3 length: 13 amino acids.

This chain links TRBV4-1 with TRBJ1-3, with D unresolved. The V gene's germline CDR1 is MGHRA and CDR2 YSYEKL. V was pared by 1 base and J by 4 bases, with 5 bases between. CDR3 size: 13 residues. Here the CDR3 DNA reads TGCGCCAGCAGCCAAGTCCCGGGAAACACCATATATTTT. This sequence encodes CASSQVPGNTIYF.

The genes are TRBV2 and TRBJ1-3; D call uncertain. Per germline, CDR1 SNHLY and CDR2 FYNNEI. The V end was cut by 4 bases, the J end by 2 bases, with 3 bases between. The CDR3 contains 12 residues. This CDR3 reads CASSAAGNTIYF. CDR3 DNA sequence: TGTGCCAGCAGTGCTGCTGGAAACACCATATATTTT. The complete variable domain, with remaining parts taken from reference TRBV2 and TRBJ1-3, reads EPEVTQTPSHQVTQMGQEVILRCVPISNHLYFYWYRQILGQKVEFLVSFYNNEISEKSEIFDDQFSVERPDGSNFTLKIRSTKLEDSAMYFCASSAAGNTIYFGEGSWLTVV.

V is TRBV9 and J is TRBJ2-2; TRBD1 aligns across 8 bases. CDR3 length: 16 amino acids. Germline CDR1 SGDLS, CDR2 YYNGEE. V lost 4 bases and J lost 0; bases outside the gene matches: 5. The CDR3 nucleotides are TGTGCCAGCAGCCCTCGACAGGGGACGAACACCGGGGAGCTGTTTTTT. This translates into CASSPRQGTNTGELFF. Full variable domain (outside the CDR3, taken from reference TRBV9 and TRBJ2-2): DSGVTQTPKHLITATGQRVTLRCSPRSGDLSVYWYQQSLDQGLQFLIQYYNGEERAKGNILERFSAQQFPDLHSELNLSSLELGDSALYFCASSPRQGTNTGELFFGEGSRLTVL.

The V call is TRBV15, the J call TRBJ2-7, with TRBD1 matching 9 bases. With V trimmed by 1 base and J by 1 base, 2 bases remained unmatched. Germline CDR1 LNHNV, CDR2 YYDKDF (reference sequence). CDR3 length equals 15 residues. CDR3 bases: TGTGCCACCAGCAGAGCGACAGGGGGATCCTACGAGCAGTACTTC. Translated, it gives CATSRATGGSYEQYF. The full variable domain, rest sourced from reference TRBV15 and TRBJ2-7, is DAMVIQNPRYQVTQFGKPVTLSCSQTLNHNVMYWYQQKSSQAPKLLFHYYDKDFNNEADTPDNFQSRRPNTSFCFLDIRSPGLGDTAMYLCATSRATGGSYEQYFGPGTRLTVT.

V is TRBV6-4 and J is TRBJ2-2; 9 positions match TRBD1. This CDR3 has 14 amino acids. V shed 6 bases, J shed 3 bases, and the junction held 2 bases outside the gene matches. The germline gives CDR1 MRHNA, CDR2 SNTAGT. The CDR3 DNA sequence: TGTGCCAGCAGACAGGGGGCTTACACCGGGGAGCTGTTTTTT. This translates into CASRQGAYTGELFF.

The genes are TRBV6-5 and TRBJ2-7; 10 nucleotides line up with TRBD1. J was trimmed by 6 bases and V by 0 bases; bases with no gene match: 2. The CDR3 has 14 residues. CDR1 is MNHEY, CDR2 SVGAGI, per germline. The CDR3 sequence: CASSYSDRGVEQYF. In DNA form, the CDR3 reads TGTGCCAGCAGTTACTCGGACAGGGGGGTCGAGCAGTACTTC.

The V and J genes are TRBV12-3 or TRBV12-4 and TRBJ1-5, with a tentative D call TRBD1 (5 bases). Trimming pared 4 bases from V and 5 bases from J, leaving 9 bases between. The CDR3 sequence is 13 residues long. The DNA of the CDR3 is TGTGCCAGCAGTTCGGGACTTCATCAGCCCCAGCATTTT. Translating gives CASSSGLHQPQHF.

The chain is built from TRBV6-6 and TRBJ1-5, with 9 bases matching TRBD1. The junction had 9 bases not matched to a gene; V was cut back by 8 bases and J by 1 base. In germline, CDR1 is MNHNY, CDR2 SVGAGI (reference sequence). The CDR3 has 16 residues. The CDR3 bases are TGTGCCAGCTCCCCCCCCGGACAGGGGAGCAATCAGCCCCAGCATTTT. It specifies CASSPPGQGSNQPQHF.

This clone came up once. The chain couples TRBV9 to TRBJ2-1; 11 bases align to TRBD2. With V trimmed by 0 bases and J by 7 bases, 15 bases remained unmatched. Germline loops: CDR1 SGDLS, CDR2 YYNGEE. The CDR3 is 19 amino acids. CDR3 DNA: TGTGCCAGCAGCGTAGTCCCTAGCGGGAGGTTTAAGTCGGGTAATGAGCAGTTCTTC. As protein: CASSVVPSGRFKSGNEQFF.